The 30 T cell receptor beta chains reported below all come from one sample, sequenced in a study of shared clonotypes between healthy human individuals. CD45RO-negative, CCR7-selected cells formed the naive CD8 fraction, which excluded terminally differentiated effector memory CD45RA+ cells. Measured with immunoSEQ multiplex PCR; TCRdb has only the in-frame clones, and not every one. This sample has around 2,000,000 clones, with about 93% found just once. The sample comprised naive CD8+ T cells from PBMCs. These receptors all come from a man younger than 35 in good health. Some clones in this sample may be carry-over from other donors' samples.

The CDR3 spells CASSSRLGGPISYEQYF. CDR3 coding DNA: TGTGCCAGCAGCTCCCGATTGGGGGGGCCCATTTCCTACGAGCAGTACTTC. The chain has TRBV7-9 and TRBJ2-7; possibly TRBD2 for D (7 bases). The germline CDR1 and CDR2 sequences are SEHNR and FQNEAQ (reference sequence). Trimming cost V 4 bases and J 1 base, with 20 bases left between them. This CDR3 contains 17 residues.

The chain employs TRBV27 and TRBJ1-2; D perhaps matches TRBD1 (5 bases). The CDR3 has 13 residues. In germline, CDR1 is MNHEY, CDR2 SMNVEV (reference sequence). V lost 5 bases and J lost 8, with 15 bases in between. The CDR3 sequence: CASSPAGARGYTF. CDR3 DNA sequence: TGTGCCAGCAGTCCAGCCGGGGCTCGGGGCTACACCTTC.

Only a few counts were recorded for this clone. The chain carries TRBV10-3 and TRBJ1-1; D remains ambiguous. Germline assignment: CDR1 ENHRY and CDR2 SYGVKD. The CDR3 loop spans 13 amino acids. V lost 2 bases to trimming and J lost 7 bases, with 11 bases between them. The CDR3 protein is CAISEDAPSEAFF. The CDR3 DNA sequence: TGTGCCATCAGTGAGGACGCACCTAGTGAAGCTTTCTTT.

This clone was counted a single time. V usage is TRBV6-1 and J usage is TRBJ2-4, with TRBD1 identical over 7 bases. With 1 base clipped from V and 1 base from J, the junction kept 1 base outside the gene matches. The CDR3 runs 15 residues. Germline V gene data show CDR1 as MNHNS and CDR2 as SASEGT. The CDR3 protein is CASSEEGAAKNIQYF. The CDR3, as DNA: TGTGCCAGCAGTGAAGAGGGGGCGGCCAAAAACATTCAGTACTTC.

The V and J genes are TRBV4-2 and TRBJ1-4; 7 bases line up with TRBD1. The CDR3 is 15 amino acids. CDR1 is LGHNA, CDR2 YNFKEQ, per germline. J was trimmed by 13 bases and V by 1 base; bases with no gene match: 12. The CDR3 protein is CASSQGQGRSGLLFF. The CDR3 region has the DNA TGTGCCAGCAGCCAAGGACAGGGAAGATCTGGATTACTGTTTTTT.

Comments on this clone: At the DNA level, this CDR3 is encoded by other sequences in the same sample as well. The V gene is TRBV6-1, the J gene TRBJ2-7, with D possibly matching TRBD2 (5 bases). V was trimmed by 1 base and J by 0 bases, leaving 7 bases between them. Germline V gives CDR1 MNHNS, CDR2 SASEGT. The CDR3 is 14 residues long. The CDR3 reads CASSEGAGSYEQYF. The CDR3 DNA sequence: TGTGCCAGCAGTGAAGGGGCGGGCTCCTACGAGCAGTACTTC.

This clone was seen once. The V and J genes are TRBV7-9 and TRBJ2-3; 11 positions agree with TRBD2. Germline loops: CDR1 SEHNR, CDR2 FQNEAQ (reference sequence). The CDR3 is 17 residues long. V lost 4 bases and J lost 6; bases outside the gene matches: 12. The CDR3 loop is CASSSRGTSGSVDTQYF. The CDR3 bases are TGTGCCAGCAGCTCTAGAGGGACTAGCGGCAGCGTGGATACGCAGTATTTT.

V and J are TRBV7-9 and TRBJ2-5; tentatively, D is TRBD1 (6 bases). The CDR3 has 16 amino acids. The V and J ends lost 5 bases and 1 base respectively, with 17 bases between them. CDR1 is SEHNR, CDR2 FQNEAQ, per germline (reference sequence). The CDR3: CASSPPGGYSQETQYF. The DNA of the CDR3 is TGTGCCAGCAGCCCTCCTGGGGGCTACAGCCAAGAGACCCAGTACTTC. Variable domain in full (rest from reference TRBV7-9 and TRBJ2-5): DTGVSQNPRHKITKRGQNVTFRCDPISEHNRLYWYRQTLGQGPEFLTYFQNEAQLEKSRLLSDRFSAERPKGSFSTLEIQRTEQGDSAMYLCASSPPGGYSQETQYFGPGTRLLVL.

The V call is TRBV19, the J call TRBJ2-2; 8 bases line up with TRBD2. V shed 5 bases and J 2 bases; nucleotides not matched to a gene: 7. This CDR3 is 16 amino acids long. Germline assignment: CDR1 LNHDA and CDR2 SQIVND (reference sequence). CDR3 loop: CASSPHSGTNTGELFF. The CDR3, as DNA: TGTGCCAGTAGTCCACATAGCGGGACCAACACCGGGGAGCTGTTTTTT.

This clone has a handful of counts. The chain is built from TRBV19 and TRBJ1-1, with TRBD1 identical over 8 bases. The V and J ends lost 5 bases and 6 bases, in that order; junction bases with no gene match: 8. CDR1 and CDR2 (germline): LNHDA, SQIVND (reference sequence). CDR3 length equals 14 residues. The CDR3 DNA sequence: TGTGCCAGTAGTGGTACAGGGGGGATTGCTGAAGCTTTCTTT. It specifies CASSGTGGIAEAFF. Combining the CDR3 with reference TRBV19 and TRBJ1-1 gives the whole variable domain DGGITQSPKYLFRKEGQNVTLSCEQNLNHDAMYWYRQDPGQGLRLIYYSQIVNDFQKGDIAEGYSVSREKKESFPLTVTSAQKNPTAFYLCASSGTGGIAEAFFGQGTRLTVV.

Here the CDR3 reads CASSLEVHGGLYGYTF. The CDR3, as DNA: TGTGCCAGCAGCTTAGAGGTTCACGGAGGTCTCTATGGCTACACCTTC. The V gene is TRBV7-6, the J gene TRBJ1-2; D unresolved. V was cut by 1 base and J by 4 bases, with 16 bases left in between. This CDR3 comprises 16 residues. CDR1 SGHVS and CDR2 FNYEAQ come from the germline V gene.

The V and J genes are TRBV4-1 and TRBJ2-1, with D possibly matching TRBD1 (5 bases). This CDR3 contains 14 residues. Trimming left V 2 bases short and J 0 bases short, with 5 bases between. Per germline, CDR1 MGHRA and CDR2 YSYEKL. DNA of the CDR3: TGCGCCAGCAGCCAACAGGGCTCCTACAATGAGCAGTTCTTC. Its protein product is CASSQQGSYNEQFF.

The gene calls are TRBV4-1 and TRBJ2-1, with 16 bases lining up with TRBD2. In germline, CDR1 is MGHRA, CDR2 YSYEKL. V shed 6 bases, J shed 8 bases, and the junction held 10 bases outside the gene matches. The CDR3 covers 17 residues. The CDR3 sequence is CASRGGTSGRGVDEQFF. The CDR3 DNA is TGCGCCAGCAGGGGCGGGACTAGCGGGAGGGGGGTGGATGAGCAGTTCTTC.

The V call is TRBV6-5, the J call TRBJ2-5, with D possibly TRBD1 on 5 matching bases. V was cut by 0 bases and J by 5 bases, with 13 bases left in between. The CDR3 totals 15 residues. Germline values: CDR1 MNHEY, CDR2 SVGAGI. The CDR3 DNA reads as TGTGCCAGCAGTTACTCAGGGGCCCGAAGGGAGACCCAGTACTTC. Protein: CASSYSGARRETQYF.

The rearrangement joins TRBV29-1 to TRBJ2-7; no definite D call. Germline V lookup: CDR1 SQVTM, CDR2 ANQGSEA. The CDR3 spans 15 residues. V dropped 0 bases and J dropped 2 bases, with 14 bases sitting between them. CDR3 DNA: TGCAGCGTTGAAGAAAGGCAGCAATACCCCTACGAGCAGTACTTC. This translates into CSVEERQQYPYEQYF.

The chain links TRBV14 to TRBJ1-1; D is ambiguous. Germline-derived CDR1 and CDR2 are SGHDN and FVKESK. V lost 4 bases, J lost 4 bases, and 16 bases lay in between. The CDR3 has 15 residues. CDR3 in DNA: TGTGCCAGCAGCCCCCCGGGGATTGTCGGCACTGAAGCTTTCTTT. Protein product: CASSPPGIVGTEAFF.

The chain has TRBV2 and TRBJ1-4; unclear D gene. This CDR3 region has 14 residues. The V gene's germline CDR1 is SNHLY and CDR2 FYNNEI. Between the trimmed V and J ends, which lost 7 bases and 7 bases, there was a span of 16 bases. CDR3 nucleotide sequence: TGTGCCAGCACGAACCGGGATGGTTTTGAAAAACTGTTTTTT. Amino acids: CASTNRDGFEKLFF.

The CDR3 spells CASSDGNNEQFF. The CDR3 DNA reads as TGTGCCAGCAGCGACGGGAACAATGAGCAGTTCTTC. The chain joins TRBV6-5 to TRBJ2-1, with TRBD2 as a possible D gene (5 bases). Deletions cut 6 bases from V and 5 bases from J, with 8 bases between. Germline CDR1 reads MNHEY; CDR2 reads SVGAGI. The CDR3 extends over 12 amino acids.

The chain is built from TRBV28 and TRBJ2-1; 14 bases fit TRBD2. The germline V gene encodes CDR1 MDHEN and CDR2 SYDVKM. The CDR3 has 18 amino acids. V shed 6 bases, J shed 4 bases, and the junction held 11 bases outside the gene matches. CDR3 residues: CASRLLGLAGGTYNEQFF. The CDR3 DNA reads as TGTGCCAGCAGGCTCCTTGGACTAGCGGGAGGTACTTACAATGAGCAGTTCTTC.

The rearrangement joins TRBV6-5 to TRBJ2-3, with TRBD1 identical over 7 bases. J was trimmed by 1 base and V by 2 bases; bases with no gene match: 3. This CDR3 comprises 15 residues. Germline lookup yields CDR1 MNHEY and CDR2 SVGAGI. CDR3 sequence: CASSYHTGGTDTQYF. In nucleotides, the CDR3 is TGTGCCAGCAGTTACCATACAGGGGGCACAGATACGCAGTATTTT.

This clone was picked up one time. The chain is built from TRBV5-6 and TRBJ2-1; 12 bases match TRBD1. CDR1 and CDR2 from the germline V gene are SGHDT and YYEEEE. The J segment lost 8 bases and the V segment lost 4 bases, leaving 7 bases of the junction unmatched. CDR3 length: 15 residues. The CDR3 region is CASSRPGQGADEQFF. The DNA for the CDR3 is TGTGCCAGCAGCCGCCCGGGACAGGGGGCCGATGAGCAGTTCTTC.

This sequence joins TRBV5-5 and TRBJ1-5; tentative D call: TRBD1 (6 bases). Between the trimmed V and J ends, which lost 0 bases and 7 bases, there was a span of 14 bases. The CDR3 runs to 15 residues. From germline, CDR1 is SGHKS and CDR2 YYEKEE (reference sequence). The CDR3, as DNA: TGTGCCAGCAGCTTGGTTCAGGGGAGAAACCAGCCCCAGCATTTT. Amino acids: CASSLVQGRNQPQHF.

V gene TRBV4-1 combines with J gene TRBJ2-5; the D is unclear. V was shortened by 0 bases and J by 2 bases, with 10 bases between the two germline ends. The CDR3 consists of 15 residues. The germline V gene has CDR1 MGHRA and CDR2 YSYEKL. The CDR3, as DNA: TGCGCCAGCAGCCAAGATACGGGCAGACAAGAGACCCAGTACTTC. It encodes CASSQDTGRQETQYF.

This rearrangement joins TRBV5-1 to TRBJ2-3, with 7 bases identical to TRBD1. The junction had 11 bases not matched to a gene; V was cut back by 5 bases and J by 2 bases. CDR3 length: 16 amino acids. CDR1 and CDR2 (germline): SGHRS, YFSETQ. The CDR3 spells CASSRDRDRYTDTQYF. CDR3 DNA: TGCGCCAGCAGTCGCGACCGGGACAGATACACAGATACGCAGTATTTT.

This chain connects TRBV7-8 to TRBJ2-7, with TRBD1 identical over 7 bases. Germline assignment: CDR1 SGHVS and CDR2 FQNEAQ. Trimming cost V 7 bases and J 2 bases; bases outside gene matches: 5. There are 13 residues in the CDR3. For the CDR3, the DNA is TGTGCCAGCAACCCTGACAGGGCCTACGAGCAGTACTTC. As protein: CASNPDRAYEQYF. The whole variable domain, filled in from reference TRBV7-8 and TRBJ2-7, reads GAGVSQSPRYKVAKRGQDVALRCDPISGHVSLFWYQQALGQGPEFLTYFQNEAQLDKSGLPSDRFFAERPEGSVSTLKIQRTQQEDSAVYLCASNPDRAYEQYFGPGTRLTVT.

V and J are TRBV7-9 and TRBJ1-4, with TRBD1 as a possible D gene (6 bases). The germline CDR1 and CDR2 sequences are SEHNR and FQNEAQ (reference sequence). Trimming cost V 5 bases and J 0 bases, with 13 bases left between them. This CDR3 has 16 amino acids. CDR3 coding DNA: TGTGCCAGCAGCCCCACCGGGGGCACAACTAATGAAAAACTGTTTTTT. This gives the protein CASSPTGGTTNEKLFF.

The V call is TRBV29-1, the J call TRBJ1-1, with a weak D call TRBD1 (5 bases). V was shortened by 5 bases and J by 11 bases, with 12 bases between the two germline ends. This CDR3 comprises 10 residues. Germline CDR1 is SQVTM and CDR2 is ANQGSEA. As DNA, the CDR3 is TGCAGCGTTTCAGGGTATGGTGCTTTCTTT. As protein: CSVSGYGAFF.

This clone has only one observation. This chain connects TRBV28 to TRBJ1-1, with 10 bases identical to TRBD1. Germline V gene data show CDR1 as MDHEN and CDR2 as SYDVKM. V was pared by 6 bases and J by 8 bases, with 12 bases of the junction left unmatched. This CDR3 comprises 15 residues. CDR3 in amino acids: CASRNPGQGSSEAFF. The CDR3 DNA reads TGTGCCAGCAGAAACCCGGGACAGGGGTCCTCAGAAGCTTTCTTT.

V is TRBV29-1 and J is TRBJ2-1, with TRBD2 identical over 11 bases. With V trimmed by 3 bases and J by 9 bases, 4 bases remained unmatched. CDR1 SQVTM and CDR2 ANQGSEA come from the germline V gene. The CDR3 spans 13 residues. CDR3 coding DNA: TGCAGCGTTGATAGGCTAGCGGGGGGTGAGCAGTTCTTC. This translates into CSVDRLAGGEQFF.

The V call is TRBV7-9, the J call TRBJ1-2, with D unclear. Germline CDR1 SEHNR, CDR2 FQNEAQ (reference sequence). The CDR3 is made up of 16 amino acids. V lost 1 base, J lost 3 bases, and 15 bases lay in between. The CDR3 DNA is TGTGCCAGCAGCTTAGGCCGTGCGGAGACGGACTATGGCTACACCTTC. Protein sequence: CASSLGRAETDYGYTF.